This entry features one T cell receptor (beta chain) sequence. Its antigen is undetermined. Generation of TCR cDNA used 5'RACE template switching (which added a universal primer site and UMIs). TCRdb reprocessed the 5' RACE reads with MiXCR, giving one entry per CDR3 protein. The repertoire holds about 50,000 distinct CDR3 sequences, with 7.1% as singletons. The record originates from a study of T cells after yellow fever vaccination. Overall study findings and caveats: Abundant clonotypes from the bulk population could contaminate FACS-sorted repertoires. Subsequent to the booster, the majority of primary-vaccination clones reappeared (roughly 96% CD4, about 90% CD8).

The sequence was obtained from a young man who received the YFV17D yellow fever vaccine. Material: CD8+ T cells sorted from PBMCs, obtained on the day of the first yellow fever vaccination.

As DNA, the CDR3 is TGCGCCAGCAGCCAGGATAGGGGGGCCTACGAGCAGTACTTC. Residues: CASSQDRGAYEQYF. The rearrangement links TRBV4-3 to TRBJ2-7; D possibly uses TRBD1 or TRBD2 (6 bases each). V lost 3 bases to trimming and J lost 2 bases, with 11 bases between them. Germline V lookup: CDR1 LGHNA, CDR2 YSLEER. The CDR3 is 14 amino acids.